This T cell receptor beta chain was recorded in a study of T cells in Graves' hyperthyroidism and ophthalmopathy. At least ten counts were recorded for this clonotype. The study excluded patients with uncontrolled infection, other autoimmune disease, pregnancy or lactation. From RNA transcripts, TCR beta CDR3 regions were amplified. First-round RT-PCR with HTBI primers amplified the TCR CDR3 region. TCRdb re-called the multiplex PCR reads through MiXCR, storing one row per CDR3 protein. The data contain about 210,000 distinct CDR3 sequences, approximately 16% of them singletons. The CDR3 has 13 residues. V dropped 2 bases and J dropped 6; count of bases not matched to a gene: 1. Germline values: CDR1 MNHEY, CDR2 SVGEGT.

The TCR originated in a man between 40 and 49 years old with Graves' hyperthyroidism. Material: blood. The chain has TRBV6-2 or TRBV6-3 and TRBJ1-5; 7 nucleotides match TRBD1. The CDR3 sequence is CASSYDRAQPQHF. The DNA for the CDR3 is TGTGCCAGCAGTTACGACAGGGCTCAGCCCCAGCATTTT.